This TCR beta chain was identified during a study of shared T cell receptors in the human thymus. Per the germline V gene, CDR1 is SGHNT and CDR2 is YYREEE (reference sequence). CDR3 length: 14 residues. The germline V and J ends were trimmed by 5 bases and 5 bases, with 14 bases remaining between them. The method was immunoSEQ multiplex PCR; TCRdb's version includes in-frame clones alone and lacks a portion of them. This table has 600,000 to 900,000 clones, approximately 85% appearing once. These data were likewise used in another study, on human thymus T cells. From that second work: Resected material from corrective heart surgery provided the thymus tissue analysed. Gene usage (both V and J) appeared biased in thymic and blood repertoires.

This clonotype was obtained from a girl under three years old with a congenital heart defect. The chain employs TRBV5-4 and TRBJ2-4, with a possible D match to TRBD1 (6 bases). The material sequenced was thymocytes. For the CDR3, the DNA is TGTGCCAGCAGGCCACAGGGTGGCGAAAACATTCAGTACTTC. Its translation: CASRPQGGENIQYF.